Sequencing of this TCR beta chain was carried out in a study of tumor-infiltrating lymphocytes in primary liver carcinoma. Study in general: Spanning 30 to 69 years of age, the patients were men and women.

Between roughly 20 and 32 mg of unsorted bulk tissue served as the source from which RNA and DNA were co-extracted. Patients were chronically HBV-infected and treatment-naive. Every tumor sample held more than 75% viable tumor cells. Findings and limits, study-wide: Tumor-adjacent and tumor-blood pairs showed less overlap than tumor region pairs.

On this clonotype itself: No antigen is known for it. At one boundary the junction diverges from the germline segment, which might be a read error.

Total RNA amounting to 450 to 550 ng was the source from which TCR beta cDNA was made with a constant-region primer. Slightly modified ARM-PCR with three nested multiplex PCR rounds yielded TCR beta libraries. TCRdb processed the multiplex PCR reads anew with MiXCR; each CDR3 protein has one entry. The table lists approximately 76,000 distinct CDR3 sequences, 71% of them singletons. Sequenced: liver tumor tissue from sampling region 4. The subset here: tumor region T4, right-lateral pole. This TCR derives from a woman aged 60-75 years with primary liver carcinoma and hepatitis B virus infection.

The CDR3 here is CARSRTINEQFF. CDR3 nucleotide sequence: TGTGCCAGAAGCCGGACTATCAATGAGCAGTTCTTC. The chain carries TRBV4-2 and TRBJ2-1; weak D call: TRBD2 (6 bases). The CDR3 spans 12 residues. CDR1 LGHNA and CDR2 YNFKEQ come from the germline V gene.